Listed here is a single T cell receptor (beta chain). Its matching antigen is unknown. The sample comes from a study of blood T cells in healthy people across ages. Around 9 milliliters of peripheral blood were drawn from each donor into EDTA-treated tubes. Germline loops: CDR1 MNHEY, CDR2 SVGEGT. V was pared by 6 bases and J by 0 bases, with 15 bases between. There are 16 residues in the CDR3. Study-wide results and limits: The lack of PBMC sorting stopped any conclusive naive versus antigen-experienced comparison. Higher naive T cell percentage went strongly together with higher TCR beta diversity. Diversity of TCR beta per million T cells declined in a roughly linear way with age.

A second PCR, run for about 7 to 11 cycles, used a sample-barcoded 5' primer plus a J-beta primer mix. TCRdb re-analysed the 5' RACE reads in MiXCR, keeping a single row per CDR3 protein. The sample has around 1,500,000 distinct CDR3 sequences, 42% seen once. The clonotype originates from a woman between 18 and 29 years old in good health. The sample was blood. V is TRBV6-2 or TRBV6-3 and J is TRBJ2-1; D is perhaps TRBD2 (6 bases). The CDR3 bases are TGTGCCAGCAGAAGGATCCGGGAGAGCTCCTACAATGAGCAGTTCTTC. It is translated as CASRRIRESSYNEQFF.